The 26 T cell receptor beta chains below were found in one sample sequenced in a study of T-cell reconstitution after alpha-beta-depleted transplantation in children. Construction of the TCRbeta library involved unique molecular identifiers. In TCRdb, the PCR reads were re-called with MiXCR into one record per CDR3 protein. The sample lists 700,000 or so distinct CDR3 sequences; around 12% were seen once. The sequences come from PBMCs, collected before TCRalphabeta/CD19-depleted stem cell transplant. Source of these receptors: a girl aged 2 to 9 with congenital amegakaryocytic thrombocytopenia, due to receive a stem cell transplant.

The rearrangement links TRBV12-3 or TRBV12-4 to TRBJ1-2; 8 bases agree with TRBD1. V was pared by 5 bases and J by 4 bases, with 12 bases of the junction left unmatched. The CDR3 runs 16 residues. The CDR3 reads CASSLSDRGVSYGYTF. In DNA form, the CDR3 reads TGTGCCAGCAGTCTGAGTGACAGGGGCGTATCCTATGGCTACACCTTC.

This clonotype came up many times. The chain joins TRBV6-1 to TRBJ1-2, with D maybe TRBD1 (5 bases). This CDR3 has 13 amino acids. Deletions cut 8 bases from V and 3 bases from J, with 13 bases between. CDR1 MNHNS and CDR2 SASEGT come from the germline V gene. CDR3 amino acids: CASATAYYYGYTF. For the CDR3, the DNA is TGTGCCAGCGCGACAGCCTACTACTATGGCTACACCTTC.

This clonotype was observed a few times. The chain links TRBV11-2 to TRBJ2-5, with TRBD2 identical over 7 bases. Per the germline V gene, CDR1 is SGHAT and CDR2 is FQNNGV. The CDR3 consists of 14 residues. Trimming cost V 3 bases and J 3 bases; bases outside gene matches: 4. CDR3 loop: CASSLGLMEETQYF. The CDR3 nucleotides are TGTGCCAGCAGCTTGGGACTAATGGAAGAGACCCAGTACTTC.

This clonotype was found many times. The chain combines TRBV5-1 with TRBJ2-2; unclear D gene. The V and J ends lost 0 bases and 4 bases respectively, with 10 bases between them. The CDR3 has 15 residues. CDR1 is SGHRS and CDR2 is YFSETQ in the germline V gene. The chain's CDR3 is CASSLVPKTTGELFF. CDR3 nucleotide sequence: TGCGCCAGCAGCTTGGTTCCGAAAACCACCGGGGAGCTGTTTTTT.

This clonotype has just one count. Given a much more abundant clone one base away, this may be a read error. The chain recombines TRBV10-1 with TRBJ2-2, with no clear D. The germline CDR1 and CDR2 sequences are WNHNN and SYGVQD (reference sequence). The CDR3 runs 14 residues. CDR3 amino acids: CASSDSSGTAELFF. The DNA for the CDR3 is TGCGCCAGCAGTGACAGCTCGGGCACCGCGGAGCTGTTTTTT.

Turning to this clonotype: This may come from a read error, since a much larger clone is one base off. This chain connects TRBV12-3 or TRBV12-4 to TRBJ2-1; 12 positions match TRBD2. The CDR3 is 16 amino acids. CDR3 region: CVSSQPSGRASNEQFF. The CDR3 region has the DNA TGTGTCAGCAGTCAACCTAGCGGGAGGGCCTCCAATGAGCAGTTCTTC.

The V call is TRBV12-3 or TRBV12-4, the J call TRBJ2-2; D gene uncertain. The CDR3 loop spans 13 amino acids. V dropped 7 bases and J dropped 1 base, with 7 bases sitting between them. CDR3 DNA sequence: TGTGCCAGCATCCCCTTGAACACCGGGGAGCTGTTTTTT. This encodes CASIPLNTGELFF.

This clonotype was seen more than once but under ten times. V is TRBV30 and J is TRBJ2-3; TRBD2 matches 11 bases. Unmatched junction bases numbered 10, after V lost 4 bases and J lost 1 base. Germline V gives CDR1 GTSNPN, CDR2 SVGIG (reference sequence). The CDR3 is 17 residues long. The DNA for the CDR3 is TGTGCCTGGATGGTAGCGGGAGGGCCCTCGGGCACAGATACGCAGTATTTT. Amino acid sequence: CAWMVAGGPSGTDTQYF.

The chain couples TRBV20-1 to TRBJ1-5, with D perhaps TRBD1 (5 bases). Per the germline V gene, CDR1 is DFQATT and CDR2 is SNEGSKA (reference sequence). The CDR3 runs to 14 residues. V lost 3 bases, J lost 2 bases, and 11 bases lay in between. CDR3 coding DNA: TGCAGTGCTAGGGAGGGACGGGGCAATCAGCCCCAGCATTTT. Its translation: CSAREGRGNQPQHF.

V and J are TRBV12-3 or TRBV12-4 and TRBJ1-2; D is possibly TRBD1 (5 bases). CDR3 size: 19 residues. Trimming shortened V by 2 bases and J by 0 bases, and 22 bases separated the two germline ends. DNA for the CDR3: TGTGCCAGCAGTTTAAGGTCCGGGACGCTGGCAAGACCTAACTATGGCTACACCTTC. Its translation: CASSLRSGTLARPNYGYTF.

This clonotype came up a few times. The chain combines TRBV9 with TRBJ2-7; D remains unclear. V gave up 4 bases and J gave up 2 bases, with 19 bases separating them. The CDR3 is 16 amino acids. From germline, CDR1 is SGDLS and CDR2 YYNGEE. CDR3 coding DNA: TGTGCCAGCAGCTTATCGACTGGGCGCAAACCCTACGAGCAGTACTTC. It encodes CASSLSTGRKPYEQYF.

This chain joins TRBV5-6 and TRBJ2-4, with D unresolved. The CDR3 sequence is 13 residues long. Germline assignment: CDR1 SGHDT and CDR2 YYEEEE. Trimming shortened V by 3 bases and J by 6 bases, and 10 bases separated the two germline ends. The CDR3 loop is CASSSEVVNIQYF. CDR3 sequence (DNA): TGTGCCAGCAGCTCTGAGGTAGTAAACATTCAGTACTTC.

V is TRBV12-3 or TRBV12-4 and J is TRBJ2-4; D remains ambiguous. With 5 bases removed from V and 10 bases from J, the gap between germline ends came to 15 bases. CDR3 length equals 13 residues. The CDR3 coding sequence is TGTGCCAGCAGTCCCTCGAACTTCAATATTCAGTACTTC. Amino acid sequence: CASSPSNFNIQYF.

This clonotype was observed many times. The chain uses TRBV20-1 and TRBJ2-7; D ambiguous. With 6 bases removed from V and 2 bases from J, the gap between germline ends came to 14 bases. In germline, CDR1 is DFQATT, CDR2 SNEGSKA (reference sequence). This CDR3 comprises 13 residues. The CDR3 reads CSARPSRTYEQYF. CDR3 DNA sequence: TGCAGTGCAAGGCCTTCTAGAACCTACGAGCAGTACTTC.

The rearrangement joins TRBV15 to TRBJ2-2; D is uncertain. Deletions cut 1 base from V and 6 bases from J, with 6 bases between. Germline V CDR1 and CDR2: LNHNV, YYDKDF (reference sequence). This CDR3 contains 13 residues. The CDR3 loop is CATSRGGAGELFF. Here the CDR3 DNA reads TGTGCCACCAGCAGAGGTGGGGCCGGGGAGCTGTTTTTT.

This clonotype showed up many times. DNA for the CDR3: TGCAGCGTATTGGGCCCGAACACCGGGGAGCTGTTTTTT. Its translation: CSVLGPNTGELFF. The rearrangement links TRBV29-1 to TRBJ2-2; D gene unclear. The V end lost 6 bases, the J end lost 0 bases, and 8 bases lay between the germline ends. Germline V gene sequence: CDR1 SQVTM, CDR2 ANQGSEA. The CDR3 totals 13 residues.

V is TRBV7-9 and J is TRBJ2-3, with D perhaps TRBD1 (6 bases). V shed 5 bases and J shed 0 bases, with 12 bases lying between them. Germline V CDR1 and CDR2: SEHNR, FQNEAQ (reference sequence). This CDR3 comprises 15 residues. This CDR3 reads CASSPDSWSTDTQYF. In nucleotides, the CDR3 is TGTGCCAGCAGCCCGGACAGTTGGAGCACAGATACGCAGTATTTT.

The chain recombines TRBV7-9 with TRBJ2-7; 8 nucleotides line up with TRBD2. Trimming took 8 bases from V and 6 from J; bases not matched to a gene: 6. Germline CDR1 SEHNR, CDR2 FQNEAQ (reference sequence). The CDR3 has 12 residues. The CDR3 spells CASAGLEGEQYF. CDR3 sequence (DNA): TGTGCCAGCGCGGGACTAGAGGGCGAGCAGTACTTC.

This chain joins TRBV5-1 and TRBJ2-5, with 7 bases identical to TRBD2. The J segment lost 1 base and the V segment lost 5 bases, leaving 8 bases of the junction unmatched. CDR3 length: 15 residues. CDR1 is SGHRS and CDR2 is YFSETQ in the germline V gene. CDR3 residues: CASRNGGGLQETQYF. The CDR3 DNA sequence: TGCGCCAGCAGAAATGGGGGAGGGCTCCAAGAGACCCAGTACTTC.

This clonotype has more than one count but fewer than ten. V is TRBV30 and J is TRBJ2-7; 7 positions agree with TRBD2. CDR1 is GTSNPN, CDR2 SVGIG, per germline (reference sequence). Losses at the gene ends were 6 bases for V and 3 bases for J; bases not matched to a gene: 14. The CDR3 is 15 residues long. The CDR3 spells CACDQSGGGSYEQYF. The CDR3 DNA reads TGTGCCTGCGACCAAAGCGGCGGGGGAAGCTACGAGCAGTACTTC.

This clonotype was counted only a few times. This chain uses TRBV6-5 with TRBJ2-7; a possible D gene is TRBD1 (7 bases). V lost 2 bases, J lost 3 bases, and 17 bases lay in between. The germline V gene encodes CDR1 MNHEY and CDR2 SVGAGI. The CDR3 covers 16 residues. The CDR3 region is CASSYDREVGYYEQYF. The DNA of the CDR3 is TGTGCCAGCAGTTACGACAGGGAGGTTGGGTACTACGAGCAGTACTTC.

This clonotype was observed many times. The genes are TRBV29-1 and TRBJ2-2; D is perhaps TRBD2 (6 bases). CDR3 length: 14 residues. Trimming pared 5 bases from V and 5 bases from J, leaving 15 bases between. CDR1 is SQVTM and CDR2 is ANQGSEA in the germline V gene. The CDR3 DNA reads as TGCAGCGTTAGTTCGGGAGACGGAACCGGGGAGCTGTTTTTT. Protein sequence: CSVSSGDGTGELFF.

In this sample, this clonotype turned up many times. The CDR3 region is CSAQTEREVSYEQYF. DNA for the CDR3: TGCAGCGCCCAGACAGAGCGGGAGGTCTCCTACGAGCAGTACTTC. The gene calls are TRBV29-1 and TRBJ2-7; 9 nucleotides match TRBD2. Trimming cost V 7 bases and J 0 bases; bases outside gene matches: 10. Germline V gene sequence: CDR1 SQVTM, CDR2 ANQGSEA. The CDR3 runs to 15 residues.

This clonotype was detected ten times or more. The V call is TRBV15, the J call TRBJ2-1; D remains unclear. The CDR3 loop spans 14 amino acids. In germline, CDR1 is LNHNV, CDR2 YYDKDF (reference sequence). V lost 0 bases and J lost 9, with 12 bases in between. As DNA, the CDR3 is TGTGCCACCAGCAGAGAGAGGCTTAATCGTGAGCAGTTCTTC. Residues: CATSRERLNREQFF.

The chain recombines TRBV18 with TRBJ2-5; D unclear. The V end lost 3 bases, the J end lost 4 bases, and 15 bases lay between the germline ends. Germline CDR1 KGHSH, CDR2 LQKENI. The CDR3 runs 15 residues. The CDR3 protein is CASSPPTLRRETQYF. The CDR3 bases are TGTGCCAGCTCACCCCCGACTCTACGTCGAGAGACCCAGTACTTC.

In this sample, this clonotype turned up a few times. CDR3 residues: CSAASGSSYNEQFF. CDR3 sequence (DNA): TGCAGTGCTGCTAGCGGGAGCTCCTACAATGAGCAGTTCTTC. This sequence joins TRBV20-1 and TRBJ2-1; TRBD2 matches 10 bases. CDR1 is DFQATT and CDR2 is SNEGSKA in the germline V gene (reference sequence). The CDR3 loop spans 14 amino acids. J was trimmed by 0 bases and V by 5 bases; bases with no gene match: 1.